In its sample, the clone carrying this T cell receptor (beta chain) was seen a few times. The germline CDR1 and CDR2 sequences are MNHEY and SMNVEV (reference sequence). This CDR3 region has 16 residues. With V trimmed by 6 bases and J by 1 base, 6 bases remained unmatched. This sample is part of a study of technical replicates of blood from a few donors. Assay used: immunoSEQ multiplex PCR; TCRdb lists only in-frame clones, some missing. In the table there are tens of thousands of clones, around 94% of which are singletons. The V call is TRBV27, the J call TRBJ1-6, with 7 bases fitting TRBD1. The sequence came from a human donor in good health. What was sequenced was T cells isolated from PBMCs. The DNA of the CDR3 is TGTGCCAGCAGACCACCCAGGGGGTCCTATAATTCACCCCTCCACTTT. It specifies CASRPPRGSYNSPLHF.